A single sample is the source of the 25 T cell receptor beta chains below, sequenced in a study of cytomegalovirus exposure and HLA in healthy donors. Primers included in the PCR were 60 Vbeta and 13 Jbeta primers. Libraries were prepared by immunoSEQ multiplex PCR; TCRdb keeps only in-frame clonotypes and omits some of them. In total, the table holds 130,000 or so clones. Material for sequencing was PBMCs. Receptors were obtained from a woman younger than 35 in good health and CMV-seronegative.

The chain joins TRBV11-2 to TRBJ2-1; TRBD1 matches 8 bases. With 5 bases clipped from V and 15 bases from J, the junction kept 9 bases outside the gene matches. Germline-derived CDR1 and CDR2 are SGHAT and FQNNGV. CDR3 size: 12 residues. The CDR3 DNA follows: TGTGCCAGCAGCCCTGCCGGGACAGGTTTGTTCTTC. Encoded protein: CASSPAGTGLFF.

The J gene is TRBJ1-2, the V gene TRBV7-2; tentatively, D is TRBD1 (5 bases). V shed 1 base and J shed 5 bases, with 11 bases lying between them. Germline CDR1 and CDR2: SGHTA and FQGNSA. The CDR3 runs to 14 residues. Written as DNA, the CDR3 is TGTGCCAGCAGCTTAGGCAGGGTATCGTATGGCTACACCTTC. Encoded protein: CASSLGRVSYGYTF.

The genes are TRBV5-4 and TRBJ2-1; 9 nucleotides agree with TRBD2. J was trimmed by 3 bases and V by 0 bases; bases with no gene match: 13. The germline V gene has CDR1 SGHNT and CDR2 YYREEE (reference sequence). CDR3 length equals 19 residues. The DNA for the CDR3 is TGTGCCAGCAGCTTGGCCGGGACTAGCCCCCTGAATGGCTACAATGAGCAGTTCTTC. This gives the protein CASSLAGTSPLNGYNEQFF.

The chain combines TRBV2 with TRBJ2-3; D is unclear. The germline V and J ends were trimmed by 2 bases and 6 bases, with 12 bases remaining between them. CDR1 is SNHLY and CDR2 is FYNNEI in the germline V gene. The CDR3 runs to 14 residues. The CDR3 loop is CASSESSRFDTQYF. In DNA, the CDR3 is TGTGCCAGCAGTGAATCGTCTAGGTTCGATACGCAGTATTTT.

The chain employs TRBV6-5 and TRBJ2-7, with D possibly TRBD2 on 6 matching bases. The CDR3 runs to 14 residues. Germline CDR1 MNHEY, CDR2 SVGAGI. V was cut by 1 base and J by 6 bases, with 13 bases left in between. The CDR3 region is CASSYLDRGGEQYF. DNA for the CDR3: TGTGCCAGCAGTTACTTGGACCGGGGAGGCGAGCAGTACTTC.

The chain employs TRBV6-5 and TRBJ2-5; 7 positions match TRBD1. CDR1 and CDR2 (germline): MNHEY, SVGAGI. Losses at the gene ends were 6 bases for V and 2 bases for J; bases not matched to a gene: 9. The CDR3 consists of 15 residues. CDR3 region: CASRMLGDRQETQYF. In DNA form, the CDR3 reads TGTGCCAGCAGAATGTTGGGGGACAGACAAGAGACCCAGTACTTC.

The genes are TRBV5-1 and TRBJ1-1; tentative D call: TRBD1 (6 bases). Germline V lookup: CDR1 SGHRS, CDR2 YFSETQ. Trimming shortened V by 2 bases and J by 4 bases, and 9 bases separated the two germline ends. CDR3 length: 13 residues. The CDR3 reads CASSFTGPTEAFF. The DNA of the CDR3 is TGCGCCAGCAGCTTCACAGGGCCCACTGAAGCTTTCTTT.

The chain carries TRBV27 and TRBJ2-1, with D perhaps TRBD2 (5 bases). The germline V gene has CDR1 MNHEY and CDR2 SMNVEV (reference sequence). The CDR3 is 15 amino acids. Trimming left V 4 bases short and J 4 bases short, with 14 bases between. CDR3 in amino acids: CASSSGRESYNEQFF. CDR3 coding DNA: TGTGCCAGCAGTTCTGGAAGGGAGAGTTACAATGAGCAGTTCTTC.

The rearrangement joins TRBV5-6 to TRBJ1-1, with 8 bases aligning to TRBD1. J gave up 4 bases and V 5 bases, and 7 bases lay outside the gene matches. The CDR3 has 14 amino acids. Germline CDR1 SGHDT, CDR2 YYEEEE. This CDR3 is CASRKTGEGTEAFF. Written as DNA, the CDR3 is TGTGCCAGCAGAAAGACAGGGGAAGGCACTGAAGCTTTCTTT.

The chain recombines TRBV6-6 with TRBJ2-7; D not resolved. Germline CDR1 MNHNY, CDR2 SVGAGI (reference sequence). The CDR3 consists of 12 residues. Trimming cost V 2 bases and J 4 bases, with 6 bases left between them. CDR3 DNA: TGTGCCAGCAGTTACGGGCCTTACGAGCAGTACTTC. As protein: CASSYGPYEQYF.

This CDR3 reads CASSLGLAGTGELFF. The CDR3, as DNA: TGTGCCAGCAGCTTGGGACTAGCCGGCACCGGGGAGCTGTTTTTT. The chain carries TRBV11-2 and TRBJ2-2; TRBD2 matches at 9 bases. CDR1 and CDR2 (germline): SGHAT, FQNNGV. The CDR3 is made up of 15 amino acids. J gave up 4 bases and V 3 bases, and 3 bases lay outside the gene matches.

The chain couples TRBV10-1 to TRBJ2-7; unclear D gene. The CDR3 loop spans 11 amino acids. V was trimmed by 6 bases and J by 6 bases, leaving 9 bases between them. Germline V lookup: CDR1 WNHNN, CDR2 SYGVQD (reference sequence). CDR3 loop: CASSGDGEQYV. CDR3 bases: TGCGCCAGCAGCGGAGACGGCGAGCAGTACGTC.

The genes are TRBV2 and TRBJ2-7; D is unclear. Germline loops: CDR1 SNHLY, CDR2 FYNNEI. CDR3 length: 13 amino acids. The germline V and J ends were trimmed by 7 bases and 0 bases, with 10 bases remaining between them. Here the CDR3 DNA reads TGTGCCAGCAACTTGAGGAGCTCCTACGAGCAGTACGTC. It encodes CASNLRSSYEQYV.

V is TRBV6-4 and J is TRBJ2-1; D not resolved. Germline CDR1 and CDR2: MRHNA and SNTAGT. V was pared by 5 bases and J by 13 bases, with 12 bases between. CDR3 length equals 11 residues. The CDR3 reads CASSSTTLQFF. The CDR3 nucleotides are TGTGCCAGCAGTTCAACTACTTTACAGTTCTTC.

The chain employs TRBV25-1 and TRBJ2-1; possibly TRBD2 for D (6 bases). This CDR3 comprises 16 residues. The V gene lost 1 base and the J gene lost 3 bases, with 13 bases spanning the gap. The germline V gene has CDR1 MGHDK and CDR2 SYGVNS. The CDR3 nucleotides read TGTGCCAGCAGTGAATTGCAGGGAGGTGACTACAATGAGCAGTTCTTC. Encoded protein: CASSELQGGDYNEQFF.

The CDR3 here is CASTLNRGYEQYF. The CDR3 nucleotides read TGTGCCAGCACCCTAAATCGGGGCTACGAGCAGTACTTC. This sequence joins TRBV2 and TRBJ2-7; the D gene is possibly TRBD2 (5 bases). Trimming stripped 7 bases from V and 3 bases from J, with 13 bases between. This CDR3 is built from 13 residues. Germline CDR1 is SNHLY and CDR2 is FYNNEI. The full variable domain, with the rest looked up from reference TRBV2 and TRBJ2-7, is EPEVTQTPSHQVTQMGQEVILRCVPISNHLYFYWYRQILGQKVEFLVSFYNNEISEKSEIFDDQFSVERPDGSNFTLKIRSTKLEDSAMYFCASTLNRGYEQYFGPGTRLTVT.

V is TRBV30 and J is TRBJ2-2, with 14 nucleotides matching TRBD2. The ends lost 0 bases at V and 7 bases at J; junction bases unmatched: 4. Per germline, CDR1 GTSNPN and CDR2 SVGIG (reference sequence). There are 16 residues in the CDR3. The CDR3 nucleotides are TGTGCCTGGAGTGTAGGACTAGCGGGAGGTGTCGGGGAGCTGTTTTTT. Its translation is CAWSVGLAGGVGELFF. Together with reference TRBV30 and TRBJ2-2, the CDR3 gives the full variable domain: SQTIHQWPATLVQPVGSPLSLECTVEGTSNPNLYWYRQAAGRGLQLLFYSVGIGQISSEVPQNLSASRPQDRQFILSSKKLLLSDSGFYLCAWSVGLAGGVGELFFGEGSRLTVL.

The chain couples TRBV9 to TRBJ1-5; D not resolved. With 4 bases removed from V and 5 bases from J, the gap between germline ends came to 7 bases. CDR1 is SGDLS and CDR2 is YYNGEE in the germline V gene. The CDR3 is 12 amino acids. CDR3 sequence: CASSRGDQPQHF. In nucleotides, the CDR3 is TGTGCCAGCAGCCGCGGGGATCAGCCCCAGCATTTT.

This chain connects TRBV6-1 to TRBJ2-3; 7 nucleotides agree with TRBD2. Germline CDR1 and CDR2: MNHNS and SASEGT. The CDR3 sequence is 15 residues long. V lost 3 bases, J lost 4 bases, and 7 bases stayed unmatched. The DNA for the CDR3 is TGTGCCAGCAGTGAGGGCGGGAGCGGCGCAGATACGCAGTATTTT. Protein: CASSEGGSGADTQYF.

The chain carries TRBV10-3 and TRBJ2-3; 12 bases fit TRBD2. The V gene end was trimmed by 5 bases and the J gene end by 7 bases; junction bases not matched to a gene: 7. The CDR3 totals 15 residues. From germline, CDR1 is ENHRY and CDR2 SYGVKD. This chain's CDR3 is CAISRLAGDRNTQYF. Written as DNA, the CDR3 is TGTGCCATCAGTCGACTAGCGGGAGATCGAAATACGCAGTATTTT.

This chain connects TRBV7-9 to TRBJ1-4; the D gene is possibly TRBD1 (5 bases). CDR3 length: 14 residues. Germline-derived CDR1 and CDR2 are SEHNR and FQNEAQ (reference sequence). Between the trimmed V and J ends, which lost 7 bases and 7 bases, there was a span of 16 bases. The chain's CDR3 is CASTRPSQGEKLFF. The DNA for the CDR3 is TGTGCCAGCACCCGACCTTCTCAGGGTGAAAAACTGTTTTTT.

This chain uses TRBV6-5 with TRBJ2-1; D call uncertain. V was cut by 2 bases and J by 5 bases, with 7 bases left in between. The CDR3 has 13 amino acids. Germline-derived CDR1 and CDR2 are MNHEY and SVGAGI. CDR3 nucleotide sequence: TGTGCCAGCAGTTACGGGCCAGACAATGAGCAGTTCTTC. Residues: CASSYGPDNEQFF.

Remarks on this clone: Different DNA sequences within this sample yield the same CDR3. The CDR3 protein is CASSPGTGGNQPQHF. The DNA of the CDR3 is TGTGCCAGCAGCCCGGGGACAGGGGGAAATCAGCCCCAGCATTTT. The chain combines TRBV7-9 with TRBJ1-5; TRBD1 agrees at 11 bases. The junction had 4 bases not matched to a gene; V was cut back by 5 bases and J by 4 bases. Germline CDR1 and CDR2: SEHNR and FQNEAQ (reference sequence). The CDR3 contains 15 residues. The full variable domain, with the rest looked up from reference TRBV7-9 and TRBJ1-5, is DTGVSQNPRHKITKRGQNVTFRCDPISEHNRLYWYRQTLGQGPEFLTYFQNEAQLEKSRLLSDRFSAERPKGSFSTLEIQRTEQGDSAMYLCASSPGTGGNQPQHFGDGTRLSIL.

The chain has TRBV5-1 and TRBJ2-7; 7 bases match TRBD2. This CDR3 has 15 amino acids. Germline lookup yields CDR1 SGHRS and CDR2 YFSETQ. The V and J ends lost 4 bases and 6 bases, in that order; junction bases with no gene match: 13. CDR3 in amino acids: CASSPRASGKVEQYF. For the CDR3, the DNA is TGCGCCAGCAGCCCCCGGGCTAGCGGTAAGGTCGAGCAGTACTTC.

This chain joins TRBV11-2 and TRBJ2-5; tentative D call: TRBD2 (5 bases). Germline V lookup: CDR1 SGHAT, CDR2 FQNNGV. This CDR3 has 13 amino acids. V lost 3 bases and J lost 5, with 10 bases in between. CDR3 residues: CASSLGSQETQYF. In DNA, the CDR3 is TGTGCCAGCAGCTTGGGGAGCCAGGAGACCCAGTACTTC.